The source of this T cell receptor beta chain is a study of CXCR4 blockade with PD-1 therapy in pancreatic cancer (dated by TCRdb to between 2018 and 2020). Notes on the research overall: The study analyzed resected pancreatic ductal adenocarcinoma using both multiplex immunohistochemistry and TCRbeta immunosequencing, alongside ex vivo slice culture that tested PD-1 and CXCR4 blockade. To assess intratumoral heterogeneity, two geographically distinct regions from each of roughly six tumors were TCR-sequenced. What the study reported, not specific to this receptor: The frequency of each amino acid clone correlated strongly with the number of distinct nucleotide rearrangements encoding that clone, suggesting convergent selection driven by common tumor antigens. Tumors showed clonal expansion, with mean productive clonality 0.14 versus 0.05 in healthy blood, but clonality did not correlate with survival. Because only TCRbeta chains were sequenced, true antigen-specificity overlap of convergent dominant clones was left unconfirmed pending paired alpha-beta single-cell sequencing.

V and J are truncated by 5 bases and 9 bases respectively, leaving an intervening sequence of 17 bases. The CDR3 runs 12 residues from the cysteine to the phenylalanine. Only the CDR3 part of the read is kept: 36 bases, read in frame from the first base. CDR1 and CDR2 (SQVTM, ANQGSEA) derive from the germline V gene. The patients who supplied the archived tumor blocks had received no neoadjuvant therapy before resection. For the preserved-tissue arm, the study drew on fewer than 35 surgical resection samples taken from approximately 24 pancreatic ductal adenocarcinoma patients who had not been treated previously. For the resection arm, DNA was extracted from ten 5-micron curls of FFPE tumor adjacent to the multiplex immunohistochemistry slide. Using the immunoSEQ Assay at Adaptive Biotechnologies, the researchers immunosequenced TCRbeta CDR3 regions from the extracted DNA. The study's processing was this. To measure the absolute abundance of each unique TCRbeta CDR3, the sequences were collapsed and filtered. Clonality was calculated as 1 minus Pielou's evenness, using only productive in-frame rearrangements. Regional overlap was measured by following the top 100 nucleotide rearrangements across paired samples, and the Morisita index was used to compare paired samples with unrelated samples. The immunoSEQ Rearrangement Details tool was used to assess whether nucleotide rearrangements converged onto identical amino acid sequences. In TCRdb, the immuneACCESS table is reduced to in-frame sequences with V and J assigned. These tables do not hold every clone; where another copy was compared, an unresolved V gene accounts for under half, and the others remain unexplained. The V and J calls and clone size were taken over from that table, and D and trimming were inferred from the DNA. For this sample there are about 17,000 clones; over 60% appear just once. Clones ranked in the top ten supply 4.5% to 7.5% of the sample.

In the case of this clone: Which antigen it targets is not known. Per-nucleotide qualities are absent, and no much larger clonotype sits a single base away.

Sequencing was performed on tumor tissue. This sequence originates from a human donor with pancreatic ductal adenocarcinoma. Here the chain combines TRBV29-1 and TRBJ2-7, with the identity of the D gene unclear. The CDR3 loop reads CSVLRPSQRQYF. The DNA is TGCAGCGTTCTCCGACCCTCCCAGAGGCAGTACTTC.